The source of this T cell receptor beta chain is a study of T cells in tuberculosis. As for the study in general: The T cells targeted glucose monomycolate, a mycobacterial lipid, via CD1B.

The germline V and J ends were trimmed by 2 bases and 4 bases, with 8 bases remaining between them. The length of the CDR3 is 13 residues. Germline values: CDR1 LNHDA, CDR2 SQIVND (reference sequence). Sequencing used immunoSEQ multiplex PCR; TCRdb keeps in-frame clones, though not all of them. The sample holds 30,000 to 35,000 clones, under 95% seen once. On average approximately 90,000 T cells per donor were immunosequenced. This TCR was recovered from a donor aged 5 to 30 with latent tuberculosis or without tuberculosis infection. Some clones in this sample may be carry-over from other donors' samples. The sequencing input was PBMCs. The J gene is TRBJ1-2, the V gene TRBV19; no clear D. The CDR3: CASSIIEAYGYTF. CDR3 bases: TGTGCCAGTAGTATAATCGAAGCCTATGGCTACACCTTC.